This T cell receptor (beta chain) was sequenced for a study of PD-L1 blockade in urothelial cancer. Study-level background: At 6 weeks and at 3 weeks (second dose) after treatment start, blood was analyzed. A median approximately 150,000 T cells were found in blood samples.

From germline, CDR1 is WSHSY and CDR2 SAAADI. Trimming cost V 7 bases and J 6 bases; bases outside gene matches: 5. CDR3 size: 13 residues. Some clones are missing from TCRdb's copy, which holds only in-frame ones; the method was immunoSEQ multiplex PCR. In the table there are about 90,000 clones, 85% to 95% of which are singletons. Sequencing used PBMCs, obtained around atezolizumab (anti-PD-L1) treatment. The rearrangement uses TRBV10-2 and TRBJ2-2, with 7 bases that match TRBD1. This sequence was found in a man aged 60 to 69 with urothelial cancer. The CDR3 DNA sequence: TGCGCCAGCACCCCGACAGGGTCCGGGGAGCTGTTTTTT. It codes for CASTPTGSGELFF.